Listed below are T cell receptor beta chains from one sample, sequenced in a study of blood T cell repertoires in COVID-19. Clones were sequenced by immunoSEQ multiplex PCR, and TCRdb holds only the in-frame ones, with some missing. The sample holds about 210,000 clones; around 83% are singletons and the top ten take less than 3%. The sequenced sample consisted of peripheral blood. The receptors were sampled from a man aged 50 to 59 with active or convalescent COVID-19. CDR3s include the opening cysteine and the closing phenylalanine or tryptophan. The D gene is left open where the match is weak.

TRBJ1-1 | - | TRBV7-9 | TGTGCCAGCACCGTACTGGCAGGGAACACTGAAGCTTTCTTT | CASTVLAGNTEAFF
TRBJ2-2 | TRBD1 | TRBV10-3 | TGTGCCATTTATCCGGGACAGGGGGCGATTTATCCCGGGGAGCTGTTTTTT | CAIYPGQGAIYPGELFF
TRBJ2-1 | - | TRBV5-4 | TGTGCCAGCAGCTTGTTTCAGGCCGGGCAGTTCTTC | CASSLFQAGQFF
TRBJ1-3 | - | TRBV10-3 | TGTGCCACCCAGACTCGCTCTGGAAACACCATATATTTT | CATQTRSGNTIYF
TRBJ1-5 | - | TRBV28 | TGTGCCAGCAGAGGGGACACCCAAGCAGGCTTGGGTCAGCCCCAGCATTTT | CASRGDTQAGLGQPQHF
TRBJ2-2 | TRBD1 | TRBV5-8 | TGTGCCAGCAGCTTGGTTGGACAGGGGGCCTCCGGGGAGCTGTTTTTT | CASSLVGQGASGELFF
TRBJ1-4 | - | TRBV3-1/TRBV3-2 | TGTGCCAGCAGCTTCACAGGCTATAATGAAAAACTGTTTTTT | CASSFTGYNEKLFF
TRBJ2-1 | - | TRBV4-1 | TGCGCCAGCAGCCAGGGACTCCACTACAATGAGCAGTTCTTC | CASSQGLHYNEQFF
TRBJ2-5 | - | TRBV9 | TGTGCCAGCAGCGTAGGTACAGTGCCCTTCGGGAAGTACCAAGAGACCCAGTACTTC | CASSVGTVPFGKYQETQYF
TRBJ1-6 | - | TRBV7-3 | TGTGCCAGCAGACCTCACCTCGGGGACACCAATTTTAATTCACCCCTCCACTTT | CASRPHLGDTNFNSPLHF
TRBJ1-4 | TRBD1 | TRBV4-1 | TGCGCCAGCAGCCAACAGGGGGCGGTGGGAACTAATGAAAAACTGTTTTTT | CASSQQGAVGTNEKLFF
TRBJ2-7 | - | TRBV30 | TGTGCCTGCAGGAGGAGCTCCTACGAGCAGTACTTC | CACRRSSYEQYF
TRBJ2-7 | TRBD2 | TRBV5-5 | TGTGCCAGCAGCTTGGGTCGGGCGCCCGGGGAGGGGGAGCAGTACTTC | CASSLGRAPGEGEQYF
TRBJ1-1 | TRBD1 | TRBV2 | TGTGCCAGCAGTGTGACAGGGGAGGCTGAAGCTTTCTTT | CASSVTGEAEAFF
TRBJ2-3 | TRBD1 | TRBV19 | TGTGCCAGTAGTATCCGCCAGGGGGCCTTGGCGGGGAGCACAGATACGCAGTATTTT | CASSIRQGALAGSTDTQYF
TRBJ1-6 | - | TRBV5-1 | TGCGCCAGCAGCTTGGGGGGCAACGTAGAATCACCCCTCCACTTT | CASSLGGNVESPLHF
TRBJ2-1 | TRBD1 | TRBV24-1 | TGTGCCACCAGTGTGACAGGGGGCGGTGAGCAGTTCTTC | CATSVTGGGEQFF